This T cell receptor (beta chain) came from a study of blood T cells in healthy people across ages. CDR1 is LNHDA, CDR2 SQIVND, per germline (reference sequence). The CDR3 is 18 residues long. V lost 1 base, J lost 0 bases, and 10 bases stayed unmatched. Using a J-beta primer mix together with a sample-barcoded 5' primer, a second PCR was run for roughly 7 to 12 cycles. TCRdb independently ran MiXCR on the 5' RACE reads; one entry per CDR3 protein. Seen here are 1.5 million or so distinct CDR3 sequences, approximately 38% observed once, and the top ten hold 7% to 9%. The material sequenced was blood. The clonotype comes from a woman aged 18 to 35 in good health. V and J are TRBV19 and TRBJ1-2, with TRBD1 matching 8 bases. CDR3: CASSIGGVRQGPNYGYTF. The DNA of the CDR3 is TGTGCCAGTAGTATAGGCGGCGTTCGACAGGGGCCTAACTATGGCTACACCTTC.